The table lists the clone carrying this T cell receptor (beta chain) with a few counts. The data are from a study of shared clonotypes between healthy human individuals. The authors distributed each subset's genomic DNA evenly over several immunoSEQ plates. Only in-frame clones appear in the TCRdb table, and some are missing; sequencing was by immunoSEQ multiplex PCR. The sample lists millions of clones, over 90% seen once, with roughly 0.36% in the top ten. Germline V gene sequence: CDR1 MNHNS, CDR2 SASEGT. The CDR3 runs to 13 residues. V was cut by 4 bases and J by 2 bases, with 9 bases left in between. The study enrolled healthy HIV-negative adults without recent acute infections or vaccinations as donors. Splitting the CD4+ cells yielded a CD45RA+ naive subset and a CD45RA-negative memory subset.

The receptor was isolated from a young man in good health. Some clones in this sample may be carry-over from other donors' samples. The sequencing input was naive CD4+ T cells from PBMCs. The subset was: CD45RA+ positively selected. The chain joins TRBV6-1 to TRBJ2-7; unclear D gene. For the CDR3, the DNA is TGTGCCAGCAGTGCGTCACAAGCCTACGAGCAGTACTTC. Its protein product is CASSASQAYEQYF.